This TCR beta chain was identified during a study of blood T cell repertoires in COVID-19. The overall study: The analysed material was cDNA or gDNA that came from T cells, B-cell-depleted T cells, or PBMCs.

How the authors handled the data: Amplification from reference gene primers served as the basis for estimated nucleated cell counts. Sequenced by immunoSEQ multiplex PCR; TCRdb stores in-frame clones only, minus some. V, J and clone size are those of that table, while D and trimming were read from the DNA. The data show hundreds of thousands of clones, approximately 80% seen once. From germline, CDR1 is SGHTA and CDR2 FQGTGA. This CDR3 is 15 amino acids long. V lost 6 bases and J lost 4, with 17 bases in between. The chain links TRBV7-3 to TRBJ2-3; a weak D match, TRBD1 (6 bases). The sequence was collected from a woman of 80 years or more with COVID-19, enrolled during active disease. Specimen: peripheral blood. CDR3 sequence reads: CASRFINSGADTQYF. For the CDR3, the DNA is TGTGCCAGCAGGTTTATAAACTCAGGGGCAGATACGCAGTATTTT.